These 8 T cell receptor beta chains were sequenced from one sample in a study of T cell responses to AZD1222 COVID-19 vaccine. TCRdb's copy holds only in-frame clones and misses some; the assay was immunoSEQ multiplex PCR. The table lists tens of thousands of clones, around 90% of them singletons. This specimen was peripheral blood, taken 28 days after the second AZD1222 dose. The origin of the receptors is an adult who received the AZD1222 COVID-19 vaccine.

The CDR3, as DNA: TGTGCCAGCAGCTTAGGGATGACAGGGACCTACGAGCAGTACGTC. It translates to CASSLGMTGTYEQYV. The rearrangement joins TRBV7-9 to TRBJ2-7; TRBD1 agrees at 7 bases. There are 15 residues in the CDR3. J lost 2 bases, V lost 1 base, and 5 bases had no gene match. In germline, CDR1 is SEHNR, CDR2 FQNEAQ (reference sequence).

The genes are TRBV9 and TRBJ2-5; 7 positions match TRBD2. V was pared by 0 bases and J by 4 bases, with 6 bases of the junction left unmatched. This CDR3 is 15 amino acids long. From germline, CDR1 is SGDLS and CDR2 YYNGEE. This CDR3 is CASSVEGRGLETQYF. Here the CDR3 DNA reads TGTGCCAGCAGCGTAGAAGGGAGGGGTCTAGAGACCCAGTACTTC.

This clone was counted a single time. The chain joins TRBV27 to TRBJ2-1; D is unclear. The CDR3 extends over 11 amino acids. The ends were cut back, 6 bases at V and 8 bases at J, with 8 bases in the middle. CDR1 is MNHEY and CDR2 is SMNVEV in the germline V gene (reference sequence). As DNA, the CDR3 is TGTGCCAGCAGCTTCAGAGATGAGCAGTTCTTC. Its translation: CASSFRDEQFF.

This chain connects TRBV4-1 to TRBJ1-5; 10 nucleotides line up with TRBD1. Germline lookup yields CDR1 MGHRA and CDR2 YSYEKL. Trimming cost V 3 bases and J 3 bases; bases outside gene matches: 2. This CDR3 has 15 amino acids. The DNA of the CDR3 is TGCGCCAGCAGCCAGGGACAGGGGAACAATCAGCCCCAGCATTTT. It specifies CASSQGQGNNQPQHF.

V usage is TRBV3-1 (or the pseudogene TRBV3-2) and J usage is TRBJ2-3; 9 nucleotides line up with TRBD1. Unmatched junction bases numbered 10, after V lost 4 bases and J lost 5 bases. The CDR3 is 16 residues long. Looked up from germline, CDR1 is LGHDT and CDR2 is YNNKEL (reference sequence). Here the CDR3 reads CASSLRMGQGQDTQYF. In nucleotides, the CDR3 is TGTGCCAGCAGCCTTCGAATGGGACAGGGTCAAGATACGCAGTATTTT.

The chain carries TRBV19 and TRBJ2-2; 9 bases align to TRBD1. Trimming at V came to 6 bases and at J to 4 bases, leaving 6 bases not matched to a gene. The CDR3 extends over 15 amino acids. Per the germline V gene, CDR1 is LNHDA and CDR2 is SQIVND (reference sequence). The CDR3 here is CASSHGDRVTGELFF. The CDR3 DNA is TGTGCCAGTAGCCACGGGGACAGGGTCACCGGGGAGCTGTTTTTT.

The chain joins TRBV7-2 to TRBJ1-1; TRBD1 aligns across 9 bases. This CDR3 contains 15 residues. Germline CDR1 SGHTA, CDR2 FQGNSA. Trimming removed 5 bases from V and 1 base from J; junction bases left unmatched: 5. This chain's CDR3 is CASSPWTGANTEAFF. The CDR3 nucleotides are TGTGCCAGCAGCCCCTGGACAGGGGCGAACACTGAAGCTTTCTTT. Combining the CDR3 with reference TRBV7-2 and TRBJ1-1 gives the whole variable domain GAGVSQSPSNKVTEKGKDVELRCDPISGHTALYWYRQSLGQGLEFLIYFQGNSAPDKSGLPSDRFSAERTGGSVSTLTIQRTQQEDSAVYLCASSPWTGANTEAFFGQGTRLTVV.

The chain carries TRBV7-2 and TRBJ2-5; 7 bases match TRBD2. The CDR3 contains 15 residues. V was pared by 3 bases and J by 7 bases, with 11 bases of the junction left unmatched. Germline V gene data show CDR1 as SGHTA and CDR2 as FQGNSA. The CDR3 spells CASSFNRGDSSTQYF. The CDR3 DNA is TGTGCCAGCAGCTTCAATCGGGGGGATAGTTCGACCCAGTACTTC.